This TCR beta chain comes out of a study of cytomegalovirus exposure and HLA in healthy donors. Broader study findings: A missense DCLRE1C variant was associated with V- and J-gene trimming of TCR beta chains in a later analysis, and an independent cohort replicated the association. Accurate HLA-A and HLA-B prediction from TCR beta sequences was reported for most subjects. Presence/absence analysis assumed near-uniform sequencing depth across donors.

Trimming took off 0 bases at V and 5 bases at J, with 14 bases between the two ends. Germline V CDR1 and CDR2: LNHNV, YYDKDF (reference sequence). This CDR3 has 16 residues. 60 Vbeta and 13 Jbeta primers were used in PCR. Measured with immunoSEQ multiplex PCR; TCRdb has only the in-frame clones, and not every one. In total, the table holds 150,000 to 200,000 clones. On this clone itself: No antigen is known for it.

The chain has TRBV15 and TRBJ1-5; D possibly corresponds to TRBD1 (5 bases). This clonotype was obtained from a man aged 30-40 years in good health and CMV-seronegative. The source material was PBMCs. The CDR3, as DNA: TGTGCCACCAGCAGAGATGGCCGACAGTTGTATCAGCCCCAGCATTTT. It specifies CATSRDGRQLYQPQHF.